The 18 T cell receptor beta chains below come from one sample, sequenced in a study of cytomegalovirus exposure and HLA in healthy donors. Produced via immunoSEQ multiplex PCR; TCRdb's table is partial and in-frame only. This table has around 62,000 clones, around 89% appearing once. The sample was PBMCs. These receptors all stem from a woman in her late teens or twenties in good health and CMV-seronegative.

This sequence joins TRBV11-1 and TRBJ2-1; D perhaps matches TRBD1 (6 bases). With 3 bases removed from V and 5 bases from J, the gap between germline ends came to 14 bases. The germline V gene encodes CDR1 SGHAT and CDR2 FQDESV (reference sequence). The CDR3 has 15 amino acids. CDR3 coding DNA: TGTGCCAGCAGCTTCCACGGACAGCCAAACAATGAGCAGTTCTTC. Its translation is CASSFHGQPNNEQFF. Using reference TRBV11-1 and TRBJ2-1 for the parts outside the CDR3, the full variable domain is EAEVAQSPRYKITEKSQAVAFWCDPISGHATLYWYRQILGQGPELLVQFQDESVVDDSQLPKDRFSAERLKGVDSTLKIQPAELGDSAMYLCASSFHGQPNNEQFFGPGTRLTVL.

The chain recombines TRBV13 with TRBJ2-7, with TRBD2 as a possible D gene (5 bases). V dropped 2 bases and J dropped 5 bases, with 10 bases sitting between them. The CDR3 is made up of 13 amino acids. Germline-derived CDR1 and CDR2 are PRHDT and FYEKMQ (reference sequence). The CDR3 nucleotides read TGTGCCAGCAGCTTAAGGGAGATGGACGAGCAGTACTTC. Protein sequence: CASSLREMDEQYF. The variable domain in full, with the rest retrieved from reference TRBV13 and TRBJ2-7, is AAGVIQSPRHLIKEKRETATLKCYPIPRHDTVYWYQQGPGQDPQFLISFYEKMQSDKGSIPDRFSAQQFSDYHSELNMSSLELGDSALYFCASSLREMDEQYFGPGTRLTVT.

The genes are TRBV19 and TRBJ1-2; 7 bases map to TRBD1. V was pared by 4 bases and J by 0 bases, with 11 bases of the junction left unmatched. CDR1 is LNHDA and CDR2 is SQIVND in the germline V gene (reference sequence). This CDR3 is 17 amino acids long. The CDR3 protein is CASSRRQGDGANYGYTF. CDR3 bases: TGTGCCAGTAGTAGAAGGCAGGGGGACGGAGCTAACTATGGCTACACCTTC. Using reference TRBV19 and TRBJ1-2 for the parts outside the CDR3, the full variable domain is DGGITQSPKYLFRKEGQNVTLSCEQNLNHDAMYWYRQDPGQGLRLIYYSQIVNDFQKGDIAEGYSVSREKKESFPLTVTSAQKNPTAFYLCASSRRQGDGANYGYTFGSGTRLTVV.

The CDR3 nucleotides read TGCGCCAGCAGCCCGGGGAACGTGAGAATATACGAGCAGTACTTC. Amino acid sequence: CASSPGNVRIYEQYF. The chain uses TRBV5-1 and TRBJ2-7, with D possibly being TRBD2 (5 bases). The CDR3 runs 15 residues. The V and J ends lost 4 bases and 4 bases respectively, with 18 bases between them. From germline, CDR1 is SGHRS and CDR2 YFSETQ.

The CDR3 spells CASSSLQRPGELFF. The CDR3 DNA follows: TGTGCCAGCAGCTCCCTCCAGCGACCCGGGGAGCTGTTTTTT. The chain links TRBV7-2 to TRBJ2-2; D is undetermined. The CDR3 runs to 14 residues. The germline V gene has CDR1 SGHTA and CDR2 FQGNSA. Trimming removed 4 bases at V and 6 bases at J, with 12 bases between.

V usage is TRBV10-3 and J usage is TRBJ1-1; the D is unclear. Germline V gives CDR1 ENHRY, CDR2 SYGVKD. CDR3 size: 11 residues. Trimming took 6 bases from V and 3 from J, leaving 5 bases between them. As DNA, the CDR3 is TGTGCCATCAGGCAGTACACTGAAGCTTTCTTT. Protein: CAIRQYTEAFF.

This clone was observed once. V and J are TRBV7-2 and TRBJ1-4, with D possibly matching TRBD1 (6 bases). Trimming shortened V by 2 bases and J by 2 bases, and 12 bases separated the two germline ends. Germline CDR1 reads SGHTA; CDR2 reads FQGNSA. This CDR3 spans 16 amino acids. CDR3 residues: CASSLHGTKTNEKLFF. CDR3 bases: TGTGCCAGCAGCTTACACGGGACAAAGACTAATGAAAAACTGTTTTTT.

The genes are TRBV30 and TRBJ2-3; 8 positions agree with TRBD2. The CDR3 sequence is 14 residues long. V gave up 3 bases and J gave up 1 base; unmatched junction bases: 3. In germline, CDR1 is GTSNPN, CDR2 SVGIG (reference sequence). The CDR3 nucleotides are TGTGCCTGGAGAGGAGCGGGGGGCACAGATACGCAGTATTTT. This codes for CAWRGAGGTDTQYF.

The V gene is TRBV7-2, the J gene TRBJ2-7; D is possibly TRBD2 (6 bases). The CDR3 extends over 15 amino acids. Germline V gene lookup returns CDR1 SGHTA and CDR2 FQGNSA. V was pared by 0 bases and J by 3 bases, with 12 bases between. The CDR3 DNA sequence: TGTGCCAGCAGCTTAGCTTCGAGGGGACTCTACGAGCAGTACTTC. It codes for CASSLASRGLYEQYF.

The chain has TRBV6-1 and TRBJ2-7; D not certain. This CDR3 is 14 amino acids long. With 7 bases removed from V and 0 bases from J, the gap between germline ends came to 13 bases. Germline V lookup: CDR1 MNHNS, CDR2 SASEGT. The CDR3 sequence: CASTALGGSYEQYF. The CDR3 DNA reads TGTGCCAGCACAGCCCTCGGCGGCTCCTACGAGCAGTACTTC.

The chain recombines TRBV21-1 with TRBJ2-3; no DNA check was done on the table's D call, TRBD2. TRBV21-1 is marked as a pseudogene. This CDR3 contains 18 residues. The CDR3 DNA reads TGTGCCAGCAGCACTTCTAAGCGGACTAGCGGGAGGACAGATACGCAGTATTTT. This encodes CASSTSKRTSGRTDTQYF.

This clone occurred once. This sequence joins TRBV9 and TRBJ2-4; 8 positions agree with TRBD1. The germline V gene has CDR1 SGDLS and CDR2 YYNGEE. The J segment lost 9 bases and the V segment lost 5 bases, leaving 13 bases of the junction unmatched. The CDR3 spans 15 residues. CDR3 protein: CASSGPTGAEGIQYF. The CDR3 DNA reads TGTGCCAGCAGTGGTCCGACAGGGGCGGAGGGCATTCAGTACTTC.

The rearrangement links TRBV2 to TRBJ2-1, with 11 bases that match TRBD2. Germline V gene sequence: CDR1 SNHLY, CDR2 FYNNEI. The CDR3 runs 15 residues. With 3 bases clipped from V and 5 bases from J, the junction kept 3 bases outside the gene matches. CDR3 nucleotides: TGTGCCAGCAGTGATCGGGGACTAGCGGACAATGAGCAGTTCTTC. Protein product: CASSDRGLADNEQFF.

This chain links TRBV29-1 with TRBJ1-1; D unresolved. This CDR3 has 13 amino acids. The ends were cut back, 3 bases at V and 1 base at J, with 9 bases in the middle. Germline V gene data show CDR1 as SQVTM and CDR2 as ANQGSEA. CDR3 sequence (DNA): TGCAGCGTTGAGCGGGGAGCGAACACTGAAGCTTTCTTT. Residues: CSVERGANTEAFF.

The V call is TRBV30, the J call TRBJ1-2; D is unresolved. CDR1 and CDR2 (germline): GTSNPN, SVGIG (reference sequence). There are 11 residues in the CDR3. V lost 6 bases, J lost 8 bases, and 13 bases lay in between. As DNA, the CDR3 is TGTGCCTGTTCGCCCGAACGGGGCTACACCTTC. Translation: CACSPERGYTF.

This clone was seen a single time. The DNA for the CDR3 is TGTGCCAGCAGTTTCGGGACAGGGAGAGATACGCAGTATTTT. This translates into CASSFGTGRDTQYF. The chain combines TRBV27 with TRBJ2-3; TRBD1 aligns across 9 bases. The CDR3 extends over 14 amino acids. The V gene end was trimmed by 3 bases and the J gene end by 5 bases; junction bases not matched to a gene: 3. The germline gives CDR1 MNHEY, CDR2 SMNVEV (reference sequence).

In this sample, this clone turned up once. This chain joins TRBV27 and TRBJ2-1; no clear D. This CDR3 has 15 amino acids. Trimming removed 3 bases at V and 2 bases at J, with 11 bases between. CDR1 is MNHEY and CDR2 is SMNVEV in the germline V gene (reference sequence). This CDR3 is CASSLYLAAYNEQFF. In DNA form, the CDR3 reads TGTGCCAGCAGTTTGTATTTAGCCGCCTACAATGAGCAGTTCTTC.

The V and J genes are TRBV15 and TRBJ2-7; 11 positions agree with TRBD2. CDR1 is LNHNV and CDR2 is YYDKDF in the germline V gene (reference sequence). V was clipped by 5 bases and J by 0 bases; unmatched bases: 3. This CDR3 region has 15 residues. The CDR3 region has the DNA TGTGCCACCAGCCCTGGGACTAGCGGCTCCTACGAGCAGTACTTC. Residues: CATSPGTSGSYEQYF.